Listed below are T cell receptor beta chains from one sample, sequenced in a study of T cell responses to AZD1222 COVID-19 vaccine. Method: immunoSEQ multiplex PCR; TCRdb's copy keeps in-frame clones and lacks some. This sample has around 120,000 clones; about 90% occur once, and the top ten carry approximately 2.6%. The sequenced sample was peripheral blood, obtained 28 days after the second AZD1222 dose. The receptors come from an adult who received the AZD1222 COVID-19 vaccine. Each CDR3 is given with its conserved first and last residue. The D gene is left open where the match is weak. Not all rows give a size; the values are once, few, many and, for expanded clones, a class.

J gene,V gene,D gene,clone size,CDR3 DNA,CDR3 protein
TRBJ2-3,TRBV13,.,.,TGTGCCAGCAGCTTAGGGGTAGGTGGGGGCCTCACAGATACGCAGTATTTT,CASSLGVGGGLTDTQYF
TRBJ1-1,TRBV11-2,.,.,TGTGCCAGCAGTTTCACCAACACTGAAGCTTTCTTT,CASSFTNTEAFF
TRBJ2-5,TRBV11-2,TRBD1,.,TGTGCCAGCAGCTCGGGACAGTACCAAGAGACCCAGTACTTC,CASSSGQYQETQYF
TRBJ1-2,TRBV19,TRBD1,.,TGTGCCAGTAGTGCACAGGGGGGCTCTAACTATGGCTACACCTTC,CASSAQGGSNYGYTF
TRBJ1-2,TRBV28,TRBD1,few,TGTGCCAGCAGTAGGGACAGGGGAAAGTATGGCTACACCTTC,CASSRDRGKYGYTF
TRBJ2-7,TRBV12-3/TRBV12-4,TRBD2,.,TGTGCCAGCAGTTCCCGGGACTATTACGAGCAGTACTTC,CASSSRDYYEQYF
TRBJ2-7,TRBV3-1/TRBV3-2,.,few,TGTGCCAGCAGCCGACCGGGGCAGTACTTC,CASSRPGQYF
TRBJ1-6,TRBV19,.,.,TGTGCCAGTAGCCGGGGCGGAACCTATAATTCACCCCTCCACTTT,CASSRGGTYNSPLHF
TRBJ2-2,TRBV2,.,.,TGTGCCAGCAGTGAACTGGGGAGAGGGGCCGGGGAGCTGTTTTTT,CASSELGRGAGELFF
TRBJ1-2,TRBV28,TRBD1,.,TGTGCCAGCAGGACAGGGGGCGAAGGCTATGGCTACACCTTC,CASRTGGEGYGYTF
TRBJ1-2,TRBV29-1,TRBD1,.,TGCAGCGTCCAACCCACCGGGACAGGGGGTTCCGGCTACACCTTC,CSVQPTGTGGSGYTF
TRBJ1-5,TRBV19,.,.,TGTGCCAGTAGTATTGGCGGGGGGAGCAATCAGCCCCAGCATTTT,CASSIGGGSNQPQHF
TRBJ2-3,TRBV6-5,TRBD1,.,TGTGCCAGCAGTACCGGGACAGGGCTGCGGAATACGCAGTATTTT,CASSTGTGLRNTQYF
TRBJ2-3,TRBV5-1,TRBD2,.,TGCGCCAGCAGGACCGGACTAGCGGGAACAGATACGCAGTATTTT,CASRTGLAGTDTQYF
TRBJ2-1,TRBV11-2,TRBD2,few,TGTGCCAGCAGCTTAGGGGGGAGGGCCTACAATGAGCAGTTCTTC,CASSLGGRAYNEQFF
TRBJ2-5,TRBV18,.,once,TGTGCCAGCTCACCAACCGGATTCCAAGAGACCCAGTACTTC,CASSPTGFQETQYF
TRBJ1-1,TRBV6-1,.,.,TGTGCCAGCAGTGAAGTTTGGACCCCGAACACTGAAGCTTTCTTT,CASSEVWTPNTEAFF
TRBJ2-7,TRBV7-9,TRBD1,few,TGTGCCAGCAGCCCCCGGGACAGGTCCTACGAGCAGTACTTC,CASSPRDRSYEQYF
TRBJ2-1,TRBV11-2,TRBD1,.,TGTGCCAGCAGCTTGGACAGGGCCTACAATGAGCAGTTCTTC,CASSLDRAYNEQFF
TRBJ1-1,TRBV19,.,once,TGTGCCAGTAGTATTAGGGACCCAAACACTGAAGCTTTCTTT,CASSIRDPNTEAFF
TRBJ2-5,TRBV9,.,once,TGTGCCAGCAGCGTAGGAAGGGGGCAAGAGACCCAGTACTTC,CASSVGRGQETQYF
TRBJ2-6,TRBV4-3,TRBD1,.,TGCGCCAGCAGCCAAAACAGGGGGCGGGCTGGGGCCAACGTCCTGACTTTC,CASSQNRGRAGANVLTF
TRBJ1-1,TRBV4-1,.,.,TGCGCCAGCAGCCAGCCCCCGGGACATTCGAACAAAAGGGCTGAAGCTTTCTTT,CASSQPPGHSNKRAEAFF
TRBJ2-7,TRBV7-2,TRBD1,.,TGTGCCAGCAGCTTAGGGACAGGGGGCGCGTACGAGCAGTACTTC,CASSLGTGGAYEQYF
TRBJ1-4,TRBV27,.,.,TGTGCCAGCAGTCCTCGTGGAGGGGGTAATGAAAAACTGTTTTTT,CASSPRGGGNEKLFF
TRBJ2-2,TRBV6-2/TRBV6-3,.,few,TGTGCCAGCAGCCCAAACCAGAACACCGGGGAGCTGTTTTTT,CASSPNQNTGELFF
TRBJ1-2,TRBV5-1,.,.,TGCGCCAGCAGCCCCGGGGGTCTAGACTATGGCTACACCTTC,CASSPGGLDYGYTF
TRBJ1-4,TRBV11-2,TRBD1,.,TGTGCCAGCAGCCTACCAGGGGGCTATGAAAAACTGTTTTTT,CASSLPGGYEKLFF
TRBJ1-4,TRBV5-5,.,once,TGTGCCAGCAGCATGGGAGGCGAGATTAATGAAAAACTGTTTTTT,CASSMGGEINEKLFF
TRBJ1-2,TRBV4-2,.,.,TGTGCCAGCAGCCAAGCCGGGGCAGGGGAGGGCTATGGCTACACCTTC,CASSQAGAGEGYGYTF
TRBJ2-3,TRBV7-2,.,.,TGTGCCAGCAGCTTAGCTATTAATACGCAGTATTTT,CASSLAINTQYF
TRBJ1-4,TRBV5-5,.,medium-sized,TGTGCCAGCAGCTTTCTTGTGCAGGGCCCTGAAAAACTGTTTTTT,CASSFLVQGPEKLFF
TRBJ2-1,TRBV5-5,.,.,TGTGCCAGCAGCTTGGAGTCCGGGACTGAGTTCTTC,CASSLESGTEFF
TRBJ2-1,TRBV19,TRBD2,.,TGTGCCAGTAGTATACGCGGGGGTTGGTTCAATGAGCAGTTCTTC,CASSIRGGWFNEQFF
TRBJ1-5,TRBV19,TRBD1,.,TGTGCCAGTAGTATGTCCGGGACAGACCCCAATCAGCCCCAGCATTTT,CASSMSGTDPNQPQHF
TRBJ1-1,TRBV5-1,.,.,TGCGCCAGCAGCCATACTAATCGGAACACTGAAGCTTTCTTT,CASSHTNRNTEAFF
TRBJ2-7,TRBV3-1/TRBV3-2,.,.,TGTGCCAGCAGCCAAGTCTTGGGTTCAACCGGCTACGAGCAGTACTTC,CASSQVLGSTGYEQYF
TRBJ2-7,TRBV10-3,TRBD2,few,TGTGCCATCAGGAGCGGGGCAGTTTCTGGGTACGAGCAGTACTTC,CAIRSGAVSGYEQYF
TRBJ1-1,TRBV14,.,.,TGTGCCAGCAGCCGACGTCACTTGAACACTGAAGCTTTCTTT,CASSRRHLNTEAFF
TRBJ1-6,TRBV30,.,few,TGTGCCTGGACGGTGGGGTATCGTTCACCCCTCCACTTT,CAWTVGYRSPLHF
TRBJ2-3,TRBV2,TRBD2,.,TGTGCCAGCAGTGAATTGCTAGCGGGAGGCACAGATACGCAGTATTTT,CASSELLAGGTDTQYF
TRBJ2-2,TRBV30,TRBD2,.,TGTGCCTGGAGTCTGACTAGCGGGGGGTCGGGGGAGCTGTTTTTT,CAWSLTSGGSGELFF